Sequencing of this T cell receptor (beta chain) was carried out in a study of blood T cell repertoires in COVID-19. Study context: Sites in the United States, Italy and Spain provided acute and convalescent COVID-19 samples. PBMCs, B-cell-depleted T cells, or T cells provided the cDNA or gDNA that made up the material.

CDR1 is MNHEY, CDR2 SVGAGI, per germline. V shed 4 bases and J shed 1 base, with 13 bases lying between them. This CDR3 contains 15 residues. How the authors handled the data: Reference gene primers were amplified, and this amplification served to estimate nucleated cell counts. Generated by immunoSEQ multiplex PCR, the TCRdb table keeps only in-frame clones and is missing some. D and trimming were read from the DNA, whereas the V and J calls and clone size are those reported in that table. Seen here are around 140,000 clones, around 88% observed once, and the top ten hold over 9%. This receptor was identified in a man aged 50-60 years with acute or convalescent COVID-19. The chain recombines TRBV6-5 with TRBJ1-1, with D tentatively TRBD1 (5 bases). What was sequenced was peripheral blood. CDR3 in amino acids: CASSSGGTGNTEAFF. CDR3 sequence (DNA): TGTGCCAGCAGTTCGGGGGGGACCGGGAACACTGAAGCTTTCTTT.